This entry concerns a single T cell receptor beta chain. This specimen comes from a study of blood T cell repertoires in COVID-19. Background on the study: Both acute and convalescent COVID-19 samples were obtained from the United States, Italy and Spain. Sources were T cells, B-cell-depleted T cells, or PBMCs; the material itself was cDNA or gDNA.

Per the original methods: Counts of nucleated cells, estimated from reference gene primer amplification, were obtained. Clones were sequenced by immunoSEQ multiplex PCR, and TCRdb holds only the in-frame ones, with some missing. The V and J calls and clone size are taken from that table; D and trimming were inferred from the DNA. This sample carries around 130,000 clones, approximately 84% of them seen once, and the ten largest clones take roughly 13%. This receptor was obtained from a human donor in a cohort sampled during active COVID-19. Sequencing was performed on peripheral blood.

CDR3 sequence: CASSPTGALTIYF. The DNA for the CDR3 is TGTGCCAGCAGCCCGACAGGGGCCCTCACCATATATTTT. The chain employs TRBV3-1 (or the pseudogene TRBV3-2) and TRBJ1-3; 8 bases agree with TRBD1. The CDR3 spans 13 residues. Trimming at V came to 4 bases and at J to 9 bases, leaving 5 bases not matched to a gene. The germline V gene has CDR1 LGHDT and CDR2 YNNKEL (reference sequence).